The T cell receptor beta chain described here comes from a study of blood T cell repertoires in COVID-19. Study-level background: The United States, Italy and Spain were the sources of the acute and convalescent COVID-19 samples. PBMCs, B-cell-depleted T cells, or T cells provided the cDNA or gDNA that made up the material.

Seattle cases were enrolled at active infection and followed longitudinally. In the original analysis: Amplification of reference gene primers was used by the study to estimate nucleated cell counts. Measured with immunoSEQ multiplex PCR; TCRdb has only the in-frame clones, and not every one. Clone size and the V and J calls come from that table; the DNA yielded D and trimming. The sample has 100,000 to 150,000 clones; around 82% are singletons. This CDR3 contains 14 residues. In germline, CDR1 is MNHEY, CDR2 SVGAGI. V lost 7 bases and J lost 6; bases outside the gene matches: 12. The receptor was derived from a man younger than 45 with COVID-19, enrolled during active disease. The specimen was peripheral blood. The gene calls are TRBV6-5 and TRBJ2-7, with TRBD1 matching over 7 bases. The CDR3: CASTRGQESSEQYF. The CDR3 DNA follows: TGTGCCAGCACCAGAGGACAGGAGAGTTCCGAGCAGTACTTC.